The 14 T cell receptor beta chains given below trace back to one sample, sequenced in a study of shared clonotypes between healthy human individuals. Sequencing was performed with immunoSEQ multiplex PCR; in TCRdb, only in-frame clones are kept and a portion is missing. The sample includes roughly 2,300,000 clones, 85% to 95% of them seen just once. Sequencing used naive CD4+ T cells from PBMCs. The subset is: CD45RA+ positively selected. The receptors originated from a man in his late teens or twenties in good health. Some clones in this sample may be carry-over from other donors' samples.

The rearrangement links TRBV19 to TRBJ2-1; 7 nucleotides agree with TRBD2. CDR1 and CDR2 (germline): LNHDA, SQIVND (reference sequence). There are 17 residues in the CDR3. V lost 6 bases to trimming and J lost 5 bases; unmatched junction nucleotides: 16. The CDR3 region is CASRGWRETLSNNEQFF. The CDR3 DNA follows: TGTGCCAGTAGGGGGTGGCGGGAGACCCTATCAAACAATGAGCAGTTCTTC.

This clone showed up just once. The gene calls are TRBV2 and TRBJ2-1; D remains ambiguous. CDR3 length: 15 residues. Per the germline V gene, CDR1 is SNHLY and CDR2 is FYNNEI. Trimming pared 3 bases from V and 5 bases from J, leaving 14 bases between. CDR3 sequence reads: CASSDETARNNEQFF. The CDR3 bases are TGTGCCAGCAGTGATGAAACGGCGAGAAACAATGAGCAGTTCTTC.

V and J are TRBV5-1 and TRBJ1-4, with D perhaps TRBD1 (5 bases). The ends were cut back, 2 bases at V and 0 bases at J, with 11 bases in the middle. The CDR3 is 16 residues long. Germline V lookup: CDR1 SGHRS, CDR2 YFSETQ. The CDR3 loop is CASSFNGHPTNEKLFF. DNA for the CDR3: TGCGCCAGCAGCTTTAATGGACACCCAACTAATGAAAAACTGTTTTTT. Together with reference TRBV5-1 and TRBJ1-4, the CDR3 gives the full variable domain: KAGVTQTPRYLIKTRGQQVTLSCSPISGHRSVSWYQQTPGQGLQFLFEYFSETQRNKGNFPGRFSGRQFSNSRSEMNVSTLELGDSALYLCASSFNGHPTNEKLFFGSGTQLSVL.

The chain employs TRBV5-4 and TRBJ2-7; the D gene is possibly TRBD2 (6 bases). This CDR3 contains 16 residues. Looked up from germline, CDR1 is SGHNT and CDR2 is YYREEE (reference sequence). Trimming left V 0 bases short and J 1 base short, with 14 bases between. The chain's CDR3 is CASSLAGSIRSYEQYF. The CDR3 region has the DNA TGTGCCAGCAGCTTGGCCGGGAGTATTAGGTCCTACGAGCAGTACTTC.

The chain joins TRBV19 to TRBJ1-1; 7 bases match TRBD1. Germline CDR1 and CDR2: LNHDA and SQIVND (reference sequence). The CDR3 consists of 14 residues. Losses at the gene ends were 7 bases for V and 1 base for J; bases not matched to a gene: 6. This CDR3 is CASNVRGQNTEAFF. In DNA, the CDR3 is TGTGCCAGTAATGTTAGGGGGCAGAACACTGAAGCTTTCTTT.

The chain employs TRBV7-3 and TRBJ2-5; TRBD2 matches 13 bases. Germline trimming cut 5 bases from V and 11 bases from J; bases unmatched to any gene: 8. Germline CDR1 is SGHTA and CDR2 is FQGTGA. CDR3 size: 14 residues. CDR3 sequence (DNA): TGTGCCAGCAGCCCCCAAGGACTAGCGGGGGAGCAGTACTTC. Translated, it gives CASSPQGLAGEQYF.

The J gene is TRBJ2-2, the V gene TRBV6-6; 8 bases agree with TRBD1. CDR1 and CDR2 (germline): MNHNY, SVGAGI (reference sequence). CDR3 length equals 16 residues. The V and J ends lost 0 bases and 4 bases, in that order; junction bases with no gene match: 4. The CDR3 spells CASSYSGQAITGELFF. CDR3 sequence (DNA): TGTGCCAGCAGTTACTCGGGACAGGCCATCACCGGGGAGCTGTTTTTT.

The chain is built from TRBV28 and TRBJ2-2; 11 bases are a match to TRBD2. This CDR3 comprises 16 residues. Germline trimming cut 3 bases from V and 6 bases from J; bases unmatched to any gene: 6. Germline V gene lookup returns CDR1 MDHEN and CDR2 SYDVKM. Here the CDR3 reads CASSFDSGRVPGELFF. CDR3 DNA: TGTGCCAGCAGTTTTGATAGCGGGAGGGTTCCCGGGGAGCTGTTTTTT.

This clone was recorded a few times. The rearrangement links TRBV9 to TRBJ2-1, with TRBD2 identical over 8 bases. The V segment lost 3 bases and the J segment 0 bases; nucleotides outside the gene matches: 5. This CDR3 comprises 16 residues. Germline lookup yields CDR1 SGDLS and CDR2 YYNGEE. As DNA, the CDR3 is TGTGCCAGCAGCGGGAGACTAGCGCCCTCCTACAATGAGCAGTTCTTC. It codes for CASSGRLAPSYNEQFF.

The chain is built from TRBV11-2 and TRBJ2-3, with D uncertain. Germline values: CDR1 SGHAT, CDR2 FQNNGV. V dropped 5 bases and J dropped 0 bases, with 9 bases sitting between them. The CDR3 has 14 residues. This chain's CDR3 is CASSSKTSTDTQYF. Here the CDR3 DNA reads TGTGCCAGCAGCAGTAAGACTAGCACAGATACGCAGTATTTT.

V and J are TRBV27 and TRBJ2-2; 8 bases line up with TRBD2. Trimming took 5 bases from V and 6 from J; bases not matched to a gene: 11. The CDR3 consists of 16 residues. Germline lookup yields CDR1 MNHEY and CDR2 SMNVEV (reference sequence). The CDR3 nucleotides read TGTGCCAGCAGTACGACAGCGGGAGCGAAGTCCGGGGAGCTGTTTTTT. It specifies CASSTTAGAKSGELFF.

About this clone: This may come from a read error, since a much larger clone is one base off. The sample contains more than one DNA sequence encoding this CDR3. The genes are TRBV6-1 and TRBJ2-1; D gene ambiguous. V dropped 6 bases and J dropped 3 bases, with 3 bases sitting between them. The CDR3 is 11 amino acids. Germline CDR1 and CDR2: MNHNS and SASEGT. The CDR3 protein is CASSLYNEQFF. Here the CDR3 DNA reads TGTGCCAGCAGCCTCTACAATGAGCAGTTCTTC.

The CDR3 DNA follows: TGTGCCAGCTCGCCGGACAGGGGACAGACCCAGTACTTC. This codes for CASSPDRGQTQYF. V gene TRBV18 combines with J gene TRBJ2-5; 9 nucleotides match TRBD1. V dropped 6 bases and J dropped 6; count of bases not matched to a gene: 5. Per the germline V gene, CDR1 is KGHSH and CDR2 is LQKENI. This CDR3 contains 13 residues.

As concerns this clone: In the same sample, other DNA sequences code for this CDR3. The V gene is TRBV5-1, the J gene TRBJ1-3; maybe TRBD1 (6 bases). CDR3 length: 14 amino acids. The germline CDR1 and CDR2 sequences are SGHRS and YFSETQ. V lost 4 bases to trimming and J lost 2 bases, with 10 bases between them. CDR3 nucleotide sequence: TGCGCCAGCAGCCCCGGGACAACTGGAAACACCATATATTTT. The encoded protein is CASSPGTTGNTIYF.